These 14 T cell receptor beta chains were sequenced from one sample in a study of blood T cells in healthy people across ages. The second PCR ran about 6 to 12 cycles with a sample-barcoded 5' primer and J-beta primers. TCRdb reprocessed the 5' RACE reads with MiXCR, giving one entry per CDR3 protein. The sample lists roughly 1,500,000 distinct CDR3 sequences; approximately 42% were seen once. Sequenced input: blood. The source is a woman younger than 35 in good health.

In its sample, this clonotype was seen a few times. This sequence joins TRBV6-2 or TRBV6-3 and TRBJ2-5; a weak D match, TRBD2 (6 bases). Germline V CDR1 and CDR2: MNHEY, SVGEGT. The CDR3 spans 15 residues. V lost 2 bases and J lost 2, with 12 bases in between. This CDR3 reads CASSYRGTEQETQYF. The CDR3 DNA reads TGTGCCAGCAGTTACCGGGGGACGGAGCAAGAGACCCAGTACTTC.

The J gene is TRBJ2-1, the V gene TRBV7-2; 8 bases line up with TRBD2. In germline, CDR1 is SGHTA, CDR2 FQGNSA. J was trimmed by 6 bases and V by 5 bases; bases with no gene match: 12. This CDR3 is built from 16 residues. DNA for the CDR3: TGTGCCAGCAGCCCCGGCCCGGGGGGGAAGGTCAATGAGCAGTTCTTC. Translation gives CASSPGPGGKVNEQFF.

The chain uses TRBV28 and TRBJ1-1; D may be TRBD1 (6 bases). This CDR3 has 16 residues. Deletions cut 6 bases from V and 0 bases from J, with 17 bases between. The germline V gene has CDR1 MDHEN and CDR2 SYDVKM. The CDR3 nucleotides read TGTGCCAGCAGAAAATTCTCCGGGACACTGAACACTGAAGCTTTCTTT. Its protein is CASRKFSGTLNTEAFF.

This clonotype came up a few times. The gene calls are TRBV6-2 or TRBV6-3 and TRBJ2-1; a weak D match, TRBD2 (6 bases). CDR1 is MNHEY and CDR2 is SVGEGT in the germline V gene. There are 13 residues in the CDR3. Trimming left V 6 bases short and J 7 bases short, with 13 bases between. CDR3 DNA sequence: TGTGCCAGCAGCCCCGCGGGGCCTAATGAGCAGTTCTTC. The encoded protein is CASSPAGPNEQFF.

This clonotype has more than one count but fewer than ten. V gene TRBV27 combines with J gene TRBJ1-6, with a weak D call TRBD1 (6 bases). Germline values: CDR1 MNHEY, CDR2 SMNVEV (reference sequence). The CDR3 loop spans 13 amino acids. V was shortened by 4 bases and J by 8 bases, with 9 bases between the two germline ends. CDR3 bases: TGTGCCAGCAGTTCAGGGGTTTATTCACCCCTCCACTTT. This encodes CASSSGVYSPLHF.

The J gene is TRBJ2-7, the V gene TRBV7-9; 8 positions agree with TRBD1. The V segment lost 1 base and the J segment 2 bases; nucleotides outside the gene matches: 7. Germline V lookup: CDR1 SEHNR, CDR2 FQNEAQ (reference sequence). The CDR3 runs to 16 residues. The CDR3 nucleotides are TGTGCCAGCAGCTTAGGAGAGACAGGGGCGGCCTACGAGCAGTACTTC. Residues: CASSLGETGAAYEQYF.

The chain is built from TRBV4-2 and TRBJ2-7; 8 bases match TRBD1. This CDR3 region has 17 residues. Germline CDR1 and CDR2: LGHNA and YNFKEQ. The junction had 9 bases not matched to a gene; V was cut back by 2 bases and J by 0 bases. Written as DNA, the CDR3 is TGTGCCAGCAGCCAACCCCTGACAGGGGCGAGCTCCTACGAGCAGTACTTC. It is translated as CASSQPLTGASSYEQYF.

The chain links TRBV6-2 or TRBV6-3 to TRBJ1-1, with a weak D call TRBD1 (5 bases). V was clipped by 7 bases and J by 7 bases, with 16 bases between them. This CDR3 spans 13 amino acids. Germline CDR1 MNHEY, CDR2 SVGEGT. The CDR3 region is CASTGHGRYEAFF. CDR3 nucleotide sequence: TGTGCCAGCACCGGACACGGACGTTATGAAGCTTTCTTT.

Here the CDR3 reads CASSYKGNRGTEAFF. The CDR3 nucleotides are TGTGCCAGCAGTTACAAAGGTAACAGGGGGACTGAAGCTTTCTTT. The chain uses TRBV6-5 and TRBJ1-1, with 8 positions matching TRBD1. Losses at the gene ends were 2 bases for V and 5 bases for J; bases not matched to a gene: 7. CDR1 is MNHEY and CDR2 is SVGAGI in the germline V gene. The CDR3 has 15 amino acids.

This clonotype was counted between two and nine times. This chain links TRBV12-3 or TRBV12-4 with TRBJ2-1; D is perhaps TRBD2 (6 bases). The CDR3 extends over 15 amino acids. With 6 bases removed from V and 0 bases from J, the gap between germline ends came to 12 bases. The CDR3 DNA follows: TGTGCCAGCAGCAATCGGGGGAGCTCCTACAATGAGCAGTTCTTC. Residues: CASSNRGSSYNEQFF.

CDR3 sequence (DNA): TGCAGTGCTGGCGCTAGAGCACAAGAGACCCAGTACTTC. The encoded protein is CSAGARAQETQYF. The J gene is TRBJ2-5, the V gene TRBV20-1; D not resolved. Trimming pared 5 bases from V and 2 bases from J, leaving 12 bases between. Germline V CDR1 and CDR2: DFQATT, SNEGSKA (reference sequence). The CDR3 is made up of 13 amino acids.

This clonotype was counted between two and nine times. The chain employs TRBV20-1 and TRBJ2-5; TRBD1 might be the D (6 bases). The CDR3 is 14 residues long. The germline V and J ends were trimmed by 3 bases and 5 bases, with 16 bases remaining between them. Germline CDR1 is DFQATT and CDR2 is SNEGSKA (reference sequence). In nucleotides, the CDR3 is TGCAGTGCTAGGTTGGCCAGGGGAATGGAGACCCAGTACTTC. Protein product: CSARLARGMETQYF.

The sample holds a few counts of this clonotype. The chain recombines TRBV5-1 with TRBJ2-4; 9 bases map to TRBD1. Trimming cost V 4 bases and J 13 bases; bases outside gene matches: 9. The germline CDR1 and CDR2 sequences are SGHRS and YFSETQ. The CDR3 is 13 amino acids. The CDR3 coding sequence is TGCGCCAGCAGCCCGGGGACAGGGTACGCGCAGTACTTC. It codes for CASSPGTGYAQYF.

Concerning this clonotype: At one of its ends the junction is not consistent with the germline gene, which may arise from a read error. The chain recombines TRBV12-3 or TRBV12-4 with TRBJ2-1; the D is unclear. The CDR3 consists of 14 residues. The CDR3 spells CASTVGAHYDEQFF. The CDR3 bases are TGTGCCAGCACTGTCGGAGCTCACTACGATGAGCAGTTCTTC.